These 16 T cell receptor beta chains came from one sample sequenced in a study of blood T cell repertoires in COVID-19. Sequencing used immunoSEQ multiplex PCR; TCRdb keeps in-frame clones, though not all of them. The sample lists about 220,000 clones; 75% to 85% were seen once. Sequencing used peripheral blood. Every receptor here comes from a woman between 65 and 79 years old with COVID-19, enrolled during active disease.

V usage is TRBV30 and J usage is TRBJ1-5; D ambiguous. Germline V gene lookup returns CDR1 GTSNPN and CDR2 SVGIG (reference sequence). V shed 0 bases and J shed 2 bases, with 14 bases lying between them. The CDR3 runs 16 residues. The CDR3 nucleotides read TGTGCCTGGAGTGTACGGGTGGCCTCCGGCAATCAGCCCCAGCATTTT. Its protein product is CAWSVRVASGNQPQHF.

The J gene is TRBJ2-5, the V gene TRBV5-8; D is possibly TRBD2 (5 bases). The CDR3 has 15 residues. CDR1 and CDR2 (germline): SGHTS, YDEGEE. V was shortened by 0 bases and J by 5 bases, with 14 bases between the two germline ends. In DNA, the CDR3 is TGTGCCAGCAGCTTGGTACTAGTGAAGGACGAGACCCAGTACTTC. Protein product: CASSLVLVKDETQYF.

The chain joins TRBV10-3 to TRBJ1-6; 10 nucleotides line up with TRBD1. J lost 7 bases, V lost 2 bases, and 11 bases had no gene match. In germline, CDR1 is ENHRY, CDR2 SYGVKD. The CDR3 extends over 18 amino acids. CDR3 in DNA: TGTGCCATCAGTGAGAGACAGGGGGCCTCAAACAAGAATTCACCCCTCCACTTT. Amino acid sequence: CAISERQGASNKNSPLHF.

This chain's CDR3 is CASSQDRQGSDGYTF. DNA of the CDR3: TGTGCCAGCAGCCAGGATCGACAGGGCTCGGATGGCTACACCTTC. This chain joins TRBV3-1 (or the pseudogene TRBV3-2) and TRBJ1-2; 7 bases map to TRBD1. V lost 3 bases, J lost 6 bases, and 10 bases stayed unmatched. In germline, CDR1 is LGHDT, CDR2 YNNKEL (reference sequence). This CDR3 has 15 residues.

The chain is built from TRBV4-2 and TRBJ2-3; 9 nucleotides match TRBD2. The CDR3 length is 16 residues. V lost 1 base to trimming and J lost 1 base; unmatched junction nucleotides: 3. The germline V gene encodes CDR1 LGHNA and CDR2 YNFKEQ. CDR3 amino acids: CASSQVPSGGTDTQYF. As DNA, the CDR3 is TGTGCCAGCAGCCAAGTACCTAGCGGGGGCACAGATACGCAGTATTTT.

The chain uses TRBV7-3 and TRBJ2-7; 11 bases align to TRBD1. CDR3 size: 13 residues. CDR1 and CDR2 (germline): SGHTA, FQGTGA. V lost 5 bases and J lost 5; bases outside the gene matches: 2. As DNA, the CDR3 is TGTGCCAGCAGCCGGGACAGGGGGGACGAGCAGTACTTC. Protein sequence: CASSRDRGDEQYF. Full variable domain (rest looked up from reference TRBV7-3 and TRBJ2-7): GAGVSQTPSNKVTEKGKYVELRCDPISGHTALYWYRQSLGQGPEFLIYFQGTGAADDSGLPNDRFFAVRPEGSVSTLKIQRTERGDSAVYLCASSRDRGDEQYFGPGTRLTVT.

This clone was seen a handful of times. This chain joins TRBV5-1 and TRBJ2-7, with 7 bases fitting TRBD2. With V trimmed by 1 base and J by 5 bases, 18 bases remained unmatched. This CDR3 has 18 amino acids. Germline V gives CDR1 SGHRS, CDR2 YFSETQ. The CDR3 DNA reads as TGCGCCAGCAGCTTGCAACCGGCGGGAGTAACAGTTAGGGACGAGCAGTACTTC. Translating gives CASSLQPAGVTVRDEQYF.

The chain uses TRBV5-1 and TRBJ2-5; the match to TRBD1 covers 8 bases. The germline V gene encodes CDR1 SGHRS and CDR2 YFSETQ. This CDR3 comprises 14 residues. V lost 4 bases and J lost 3; bases outside the gene matches: 5. The CDR3 nucleotides read TGCGCCAGCAGCCCCCAGACAGGGGAAGAGACCCAGTACTTC. This codes for CASSPQTGEETQYF.

The rearrangement joins TRBV5-1 to TRBJ1-2; 7 positions agree with TRBD1. Germline V gene lookup returns CDR1 SGHRS and CDR2 YFSETQ. V was pared by 2 bases and J by 6 bases, with 4 bases of the junction left unmatched. This CDR3 is built from 13 residues. The CDR3 loop is CASSLRGHDGYTF. The CDR3 DNA follows: TGCGCCAGCAGCTTAAGGGGGCATGATGGCTACACCTTC.

This clone occurred once. This chain connects TRBV28 to TRBJ2-7; 8 bases fit TRBD2. There are 14 residues in the CDR3. The trim removed 8 bases at V and 0 bases at J, leaving 6 bases unmatched. The germline V gene has CDR1 MDHEN and CDR2 SYDVKM. CDR3 amino acids: CASCPGTSSYEQYF. For the CDR3, the DNA is TGTGCCAGCTGTCCCGGGACTAGCTCCTACGAGCAGTACTTC.

The rearrangement uses TRBV6-2 or TRBV6-3 and TRBJ2-3; 7 bases map to TRBD2. After removal of 4 bases from V and 2 bases from J, the junction contained 3 bases not matched to a gene. This CDR3 has 14 amino acids. CDR1 is MNHEY and CDR2 is SVGEGT in the germline V gene. CDR3 residues: CASSSGGPTDTQYF. CDR3 nucleotide sequence: TGTGCCAGCAGTTCGGGAGGCCCCACAGATACGCAGTATTTT.

The CDR3 DNA reads as TGTGCCAGCAGCTACGGGATCTCTAGCACAGATACGCAGTATTTT. Protein product: CASSYGISSTDTQYF. This chain links TRBV11-3 with TRBJ2-3; D may be TRBD2 (5 bases). This CDR3 is built from 15 residues. The V and J ends lost 4 bases and 0 bases respectively, with 11 bases between them. Per germline, CDR1 SGHNT and CDR2 YENEEA. Supplemented by reference TRBV11-3 and TRBJ2-3, the full variable domain reads EAGVVQSPRYKIIEKKQPVAFWCNPISGHNTLYWYLQNLGQGPELLIRYENEEAVDDSQLPKDRFSAERLKGVDSTLKIQPAELGDSAVYLCASSYGISSTDTQYFGPGTRLTVL.

The chain recombines TRBV11-2 with TRBJ2-7; possibly TRBD1 for D (5 bases). V was cut by 5 bases and J by 0 bases, with 8 bases left in between. This CDR3 is 13 amino acids long. CDR1 is SGHAT, CDR2 FQNNGV, per germline. The CDR3 coding sequence is TGTGCCAGCAGCCCCCAGGGCTCCTACGAGCAGTACTTC. Protein product: CASSPQGSYEQYF.

The V gene is TRBV11-2, the J gene TRBJ1-5; no reliable D call. The CDR3 covers 15 residues. Trimming left V 2 bases short and J 11 bases short, with 19 bases between. Germline CDR1 SGHAT, CDR2 FQNNGV. DNA for the CDR3: TGTGCCAGCAGCTTAAATTTAGGAGAATCCCAGTCCCAGCATTTT. Its protein is CASSLNLGESQSQHF.

The rearrangement uses TRBV6-5 and TRBJ1-1; D is perhaps TRBD1 (5 bases). This CDR3 region has 13 residues. CDR1 is MNHEY, CDR2 SVGAGI, per germline. Trimming pared 7 bases from V and 6 bases from J, leaving 15 bases between. The CDR3 loop is CASTPEGPSEAFF. The CDR3 bases are TGTGCCAGCACCCCGGAGGGGCCCTCTGAAGCTTTCTTT.

The chain is built from TRBV12-3 or TRBV12-4 and TRBJ2-3; no reliable D call. The V gene lost 6 bases and the J gene lost 3 bases, with 10 bases spanning the gap. The CDR3 has 13 residues. The CDR3 here is CASRTFPTDTQYF. DNA for the CDR3: TGTGCCAGCAGAACATTTCCGACAGATACGCAGTATTTT.